The sequence of this T cell receptor beta chain was determined in a study of glioma-infiltrating T cells. Using RNA template, CDR3s of TCR alpha and beta were amplified with iRepertoire arm-PCR. Tissue mRNA or PBMC total RNA, 100-400 ng, went into one-step reverse transcription and amplification. Each CDR3 protein is one row after TCRdb ran MiXCR on the multiplex PCR reads. The sample gives 9,500 to 15,000 distinct CDR3 sequences, about a quarter of which show up once; less than 50% is in the top ten. General study results and limits: Non-neoplastic patients had below-expected tissue-blood divergence, while all gliomas exceeded expectation. Tissue and blood shared very few CDR3 sequences.

The CDR3 is 14 residues long. Germline V gene data show CDR1 as MDHEN and CDR2 as SYDVKM. Comments on this clonotype: Its antigen remains unidentified. This may arise from a read error, as a much more abundant clone is one base away.

J is TRBJ1-2 and V is TRBV28, with TRBD1 matching 7 bases. The receptor's source is a human donor with low-grade glioma or glioblastoma, undergoing nonglioma brain surgery, or in good health (not recorded which). Material for sequencing was glioma tissue, nonneoplastic brain tissue, or PBMCs (not recorded which). The CDR3: CPSSTLTGFYGYTF. The CDR3 region has the DNA TGTCCCAGCAGTACACTGACAGGGTTCTATGGCTACACCTTC.